These 32 T cell receptor beta chains originate from one sample sequenced in a study of cytomegalovirus exposure and HLA in healthy donors (dated by TCRdb to 2016 to 2017). The library was made by the immunoSEQ multiplex PCR assay. A mixture of 60 forward primers for TCR Vbeta segments and 13 reverse primers for TCR Jbeta segments was used in the multiplex PCR. This immuneACCESS table, as held by TCRdb, lists in-frame sequences with V and J called but not all clones. Of the missing ones, under half trace to an unresolved V gene in checked studies; the others have no known cause. In this sample the table shows about 140,000 clones, approximately 79% of which occur a single time. The top ten clones comprise about 1% of the sample. Sequenced input: PBMCs. The receptor source for this set is a young man in good health and CMV-seronegative.

The V and J genes are TRBV29-1 and TRBJ1-1; 7 bases agree with TRBD1. Germline V gene sequence: CDR1 SQVTM, CDR2 ANQGSEA. V dropped 7 bases and J dropped 0; count of bases not matched to a gene: 5. The CDR3 runs 13 residues. CDR3 sequence: CSGVTGLNTEAFF. As DNA, the CDR3 is TGCAGCGGCGTGACAGGGCTGAACACTGAAGCTTTCTTT.

This chain joins TRBV11-2 and TRBJ1-1; D call uncertain. Germline assignment: CDR1 SGHAT and CDR2 FQNNGV. The V end lost 4 bases, the J end lost 5 bases, and 14 bases lay between the germline ends. The CDR3 has 14 amino acids. CDR3 sequence (DNA): TGTGCCAGCAGCTCTGAGGTCCAGAGGACTGAAGCTTTCTTT. It is translated as CASSSEVQRTEAFF.

The rearrangement uses TRBV19 and TRBJ1-1; 9 positions agree with TRBD1. The CDR3 contains 13 residues. The V gene end was trimmed by 6 bases and the J gene end by 5 bases; junction bases not matched to a gene: 4. Germline CDR1 LNHDA, CDR2 SQIVND (reference sequence). The chain's CDR3 is CASSTGGWTEAFF. The CDR3 DNA sequence: TGTGCCAGTAGCACAGGGGGCTGGACTGAAGCTTTCTTT.

The chain links TRBV11-2 to TRBJ2-7; TRBD1 matches 12 bases. Unmatched junction bases numbered 7, after V lost 3 bases and J lost 4 bases. Germline V gene sequence: CDR1 SGHAT, CDR2 FQNNGV. The CDR3 has 16 amino acids. This CDR3 is CASSFTGTGGSYEQYF. CDR3 nucleotide sequence: TGTGCCAGCAGCTTTACCGGGACAGGGGGCAGTTACGAGCAGTACTTC.

The V gene is TRBV10-3, the J gene TRBJ2-2, with 11 bases that match TRBD1. The ends lost 7 bases at V and 1 base at J; junction bases unmatched: 11. Germline V gene sequence: CDR1 ENHRY, CDR2 SYGVKD. CDR3 length: 18 residues. The CDR3 DNA follows: TGTGCCATCAATGACCGGACAGGGGGCTTCGGGAACACCGGGGAGCTGTTTTTT. As protein: CAINDRTGGFGNTGELFF.

The V call is TRBV10-3, the J call TRBJ2-2, with D perhaps TRBD2 (7 bases). CDR3 length equals 14 residues. In germline, CDR1 is ENHRY, CDR2 SYGVKD. Trimming took off 3 bases at V and 7 bases at J, with 12 bases between the two ends. The CDR3 reads CAISEQGGGGELFF. CDR3 DNA: TGTGCCATCAGTGAACAGGGAGGGGGCGGGGAGCTGTTTTTT.

CDR3 amino acids: CASSLSNRGASYEQYF. The CDR3 DNA is TGCGCCAGCAGCTTGAGTAACAGGGGCGCCTCCTACGAGCAGTACTTC. The chain recombines TRBV5-1 with TRBJ2-7; 7 nucleotides align to TRBD1. CDR1 SGHRS and CDR2 YFSETQ come from the germline V gene. Losses at the gene ends were 1 base for V and 0 bases for J; bases not matched to a gene: 7. This CDR3 has 16 residues.

V and J are TRBV7-2 and TRBJ2-7, with D tentatively TRBD2 (5 bases). The CDR3 has 14 residues. The V end lost 1 base, the J end lost 0 bases, and 7 bases lay between the germline ends. The V gene's germline CDR1 is SGHTA and CDR2 FQGNSA. CDR3 nucleotides: TGTGCCAGCAGCTTAGTAACTAGCTCCTACGAGCAGTACTTC. This encodes CASSLVTSSYEQYF.

The V and J genes are TRBV9 and TRBJ1-4; no firm D call. Germline CDR1 is SGDLS and CDR2 is YYNGEE. The CDR3 covers 15 residues. V was clipped by 3 bases and J by 0 bases, with 9 bases between them. The CDR3 is CASSGTAATNEKLFF. CDR3 nucleotides: TGTGCCAGCAGCGGTACAGCTGCAACTAATGAAAAACTGTTTTTT.

The genes are TRBV4-2 and TRBJ2-7, with TRBD1 as a possible D gene (6 bases). Trimming took off 0 bases at V and 7 bases at J, with 16 bases between the two ends. This CDR3 comprises 15 residues. Germline V gives CDR1 LGHNA, CDR2 YNFKEQ. The CDR3 is CASSQELARGREQYF. In DNA, the CDR3 is TGTGCCAGCAGCCAAGAGTTGGCCAGGGGTAGAGAGCAGTACTTC.

This rearrangement joins TRBV2 to TRBJ1-4, with D uncertain. V gave up 8 bases and J gave up 8 bases, with 21 bases separating them. Germline CDR1 reads SNHLY; CDR2 reads FYNNEI. This CDR3 has 15 residues. The CDR3 DNA reads as TGTGCCAGCCGCGAGGCGGACCGTGCGGGGGAAAAACTGTTTTTT. This codes for CASREADRAGEKLFF. Combining the CDR3 with reference TRBV2 and TRBJ1-4 gives the whole variable domain EPEVTQTPSHQVTQMGQEVILRCVPISNHLYFYWYRQILGQKVEFLVSFYNNEISEKSEIFDDQFSVERPDGSNFTLKIRSTKLEDSAMYFCASREADRAGEKLFFGSGTQLSVL.

This sequence joins TRBV7-2 and TRBJ2-7; 9 nucleotides agree with TRBD1. Losses at the gene ends were 1 base for V and 4 bases for J; bases not matched to a gene: 8. The CDR3 is 16 residues long. Germline values: CDR1 SGHTA, CDR2 FQGNSA. The DNA for the CDR3 is TGTGCCAGCAGCTTAGTTCCTGGGACAGGGACGTACGAGCAGTACTTC. Protein sequence: CASSLVPGTGTYEQYF.

This chain joins TRBV4-2 and TRBJ1-4; perhaps TRBD1 as D (6 bases). CDR1 and CDR2 from the germline V gene are LGHNA and YNFKEQ. The V end was cut by 0 bases, the J end by 5 bases, with 16 bases between. The CDR3 is 17 residues long. CDR3 loop: CASSQEGRGLGNEKLFF. CDR3 nucleotides: TGTGCCAGCAGCCAAGAGGGGCGGGGGCTTGGGAATGAAAAACTGTTTTTT.

V is TRBV10-3 and J is TRBJ1-5, with D possibly matching TRBD1 (6 bases). The germline V and J ends were trimmed by 6 bases and 4 bases, with 10 bases remaining between them. The germline V gene encodes CDR1 ENHRY and CDR2 SYGVKD. CDR3 length equals 13 residues. CDR3 nucleotide sequence: TGTGCCATCAGAGCTACAGGGAATCAGCCCCAGCATTTT. It specifies CAIRATGNQPQHF.

The chain uses TRBV18 and TRBJ2-3; 8 nucleotides align to TRBD2. This CDR3 region has 16 residues. Germline V lookup: CDR1 KGHSH, CDR2 LQKENI. The V gene end was trimmed by 4 bases and the J gene end by 1 base; junction bases not matched to a gene: 7. CDR3 DNA: TGTGCCAGCTCACTACTAGCGGACTTGGGCACAGATACGCAGTATTTT. Translating gives CASSLLADLGTDTQYF.

This clone was seen once. This chain connects TRBV7-2 to TRBJ1-5; the D gene is possibly TRBD1 (5 bases). The CDR3 loop spans 15 amino acids. Trimming removed 1 base at V and 3 bases at J, with 10 bases between. Germline CDR1 reads SGHTA; CDR2 reads FQGNSA. CDR3 amino acids: CASSLVIQDNQPQHF. The CDR3 DNA is TGTGCCAGCAGCTTAGTAATACAGGACAATCAGCCCCAGCATTTT. The full variable domain, its missing parts supplied by reference TRBV7-2 and TRBJ1-5, is GAGVSQSPSNKVTEKGKDVELRCDPISGHTALYWYRQSLGQGLEFLIYFQGNSAPDKSGLPSDRFSAERTGGSVSTLTIQRTQQEDSAVYLCASSLVIQDNQPQHFGDGTRLSIL.

This rearrangement joins TRBV14 to TRBJ2-1, with 7 bases aligning to TRBD2. This CDR3 is 14 amino acids long. V lost 3 bases, J lost 3 bases, and 2 bases stayed unmatched. Germline CDR1 is SGHDN and CDR2 is FVKESK. The CDR3 spells CASSQGDYYNEQFF. The CDR3 nucleotides read TGTGCCAGCAGCCAGGGGGACTACTACAATGAGCAGTTCTTC.

CDR3 sequence: CAIDTANYGYTF. Written as DNA, the CDR3 is TGTGCCATCGACACAGCCAACTATGGCTACACCTTC. The chain is built from TRBV11-1 and TRBJ1-2; D gene ambiguous. Germline CDR1 reads SGHAT; CDR2 reads FQDESV (reference sequence). This CDR3 has 12 amino acids. V was trimmed by 10 bases and J by 2 bases, leaving 11 bases between them.

This clone was detected only a few times. The CDR3 region has the DNA TGTGCCAGCAGTGAATTCGGGGGTAACCCGGCGAGAAATGAAAAACTGTTTTTT. It codes for CASSEFGGNPARNEKLFF. The chain combines TRBV2 with TRBJ1-4, with a possible D match to TRBD1 (5 bases). The CDR3 is 18 amino acids. Germline V gives CDR1 SNHLY, CDR2 FYNNEI. Trimming cost V 2 bases and J 5 bases, with 21 bases left between them.

The chain couples TRBV6-1 to TRBJ2-5; no clear D. The J call is in doubt because the DNA end fits TRBJ2-7 better. The CDR3 sequence is 13 residues long. Germline CDR1 and CDR2: MNHNS and SASEGT. The CDR3, as DNA: TGTGCCAGCAGTGAAAACAGCCCCTACGAGCAGTACTTC. It yields the protein CASSENSPYEQYF.

V is TRBV5-6 and J is TRBJ1-2, with a weak D call TRBD1 (6 bases). Trimming shortened V by 3 bases and J by 8 bases, and 23 bases separated the two germline ends. Per the germline V gene, CDR1 is SGHDT and CDR2 is YYEEEE. The CDR3 loop spans 16 amino acids. The CDR3 sequence is CASSWRGGRSARGYTF. In DNA, the CDR3 is TGTGCCAGCAGCTGGCGGGGGGGCCGATCTGCGCGGGGCTACACCTTC.

The rearrangement links TRBV4-2 to TRBJ2-5; D is perhaps TRBD2 (7 bases). Germline V gene sequence: CDR1 LGHNA, CDR2 YNFKEQ. Between the trimmed V and J ends, which lost 4 bases and 4 bases, there was a span of 19 bases. The CDR3 consists of 16 residues. CDR3 DNA: TGTGCCAGCAGCCCAACGAGAGGGGGGGCCGGAGAGACCCAGTACTTC. As protein: CASSPTRGGAGETQYF.

This clone was seen a few times. The CDR3 protein is CASRWTGATGELFF. Here the CDR3 DNA reads TGTGCCAGCAGGTGGACAGGGGCCACCGGGGAGCTGTTTTTT. The rearrangement joins TRBV2 to TRBJ2-2; 9 bases fit TRBD1. The CDR3 has 14 residues. Germline loops: CDR1 SNHLY, CDR2 FYNNEI. Trimming took 6 bases from V and 4 from J; bases not matched to a gene: 3.

The chain uses TRBV25-1 and TRBJ1-2, with D perhaps matching TRBD1 (6 bases). The CDR3 is made up of 11 amino acids. The V gene's germline CDR1 is MGHDK and CDR2 SYGVNS. The V and J ends lost 6 bases and 6 bases respectively, with 8 bases between them. The CDR3 bases are TGTGCCAGCAGGACAGGTGATGGCTACACCTTC. It yields the protein CASRTGDGYTF.

The chain uses TRBV29-1 and TRBJ1-2; tentative D call: TRBD1 (6 bases). The germline gives CDR1 SQVTM, CDR2 ANQGSEA. The CDR3 loop spans 12 amino acids. V lost 4 bases to trimming and J lost 4 bases, with 10 bases between them. CDR3 region: CSVVGQIYGYTF. The CDR3 nucleotides read TGCAGCGTTGTAGGACAGATCTATGGCTACACCTTC.

V usage is TRBV7-2 and J usage is TRBJ1-2, with D hard to call. V lost 3 bases and J 8 bases, leaving 7 bases between the germline ends. The CDR3 is made up of 11 amino acids. CDR1 and CDR2 from the germline V gene are SGHTA and FQGNSA. DNA for the CDR3: TGTGCCAGCAGCTTGGGAGGAGGCTACACCTTC. Translated, it gives CASSLGGGYTF.

The chain employs TRBV4-3 and TRBJ1-1; D is uncertain. In germline, CDR1 is LGHNA, CDR2 YSLEER. The V gene lost 4 bases and the J gene lost 4 bases, with 10 bases spanning the gap. The CDR3 contains 13 residues. CDR3 nucleotide sequence: TGCGCCAGCAGCCTAGAGAGTACCACTGAAGCTTTCTTT. Protein sequence: CASSLESTTEAFF.

This clone was picked up a small number of times. V is TRBV5-6 and J is TRBJ1-2; D gene ambiguous. V lost 0 bases and J 4 bases, leaving 10 bases between the germline ends. The CDR3 totals 14 residues. Germline assignment: CDR1 SGHDT and CDR2 YYEEEE. Written as DNA, the CDR3 is TGTGCCAGCAGCTTGGAAGAGAGGCTCTATGGCTACACCTTC. It codes for CASSLEERLYGYTF.

The chain recombines TRBV18 with TRBJ2-7, with a tentative D call TRBD1 (6 bases). Trimming left V 1 base short and J 2 bases short, with 6 bases between. Germline CDR1 is KGHSH and CDR2 is LQKENI. The CDR3 contains 13 residues. CDR3 in amino acids: CASSPQGAYEQYF. The CDR3 DNA reads as TGTGCCAGCTCACCACAGGGGGCCTACGAGCAGTACTTC.

V and J are TRBV9 and TRBJ1-1; D is perhaps TRBD1 (6 bases). The CDR3 sequence is 14 residues long. With 0 bases removed from V and 1 base from J, the gap between germline ends came to 7 bases. Per germline, CDR1 SGDLS and CDR2 YYNGEE. The CDR3, as DNA: TGTGCCAGCAGCGTAGGGACAGAGAACACTGAAGCTTTCTTT. It is translated as CASSVGTENTEAFF.

The J gene is TRBJ1-1, the V gene TRBV4-3, with D maybe TRBD1 (5 bases). The CDR3 sequence is 15 residues long. Trimming removed 0 bases from V and 4 bases from J, with 12 bases in between. Per the germline V gene, CDR1 is LGHNA and CDR2 is YSLEER. CDR3 in DNA: TGCGCCAGCAGCCAAGAAGTAAGGGGCGGCACTGAAGCTTTCTTT. Protein product: CASSQEVRGGTEAFF.

This clone has only one observation. The rearrangement uses TRBV9 and TRBJ2-3; D is uncertain. Trimming took off 0 bases at V and 13 bases at J, with 18 bases between the two ends. Germline V lookup: CDR1 SGDLS, CDR2 YYNGEE. This CDR3 comprises 14 residues. The CDR3 loop is CASSVAQAAYPEYF. The CDR3 nucleotides read TGTGCCAGCAGCGTAGCCCAGGCCGCATATCCTGAGTATTTT.